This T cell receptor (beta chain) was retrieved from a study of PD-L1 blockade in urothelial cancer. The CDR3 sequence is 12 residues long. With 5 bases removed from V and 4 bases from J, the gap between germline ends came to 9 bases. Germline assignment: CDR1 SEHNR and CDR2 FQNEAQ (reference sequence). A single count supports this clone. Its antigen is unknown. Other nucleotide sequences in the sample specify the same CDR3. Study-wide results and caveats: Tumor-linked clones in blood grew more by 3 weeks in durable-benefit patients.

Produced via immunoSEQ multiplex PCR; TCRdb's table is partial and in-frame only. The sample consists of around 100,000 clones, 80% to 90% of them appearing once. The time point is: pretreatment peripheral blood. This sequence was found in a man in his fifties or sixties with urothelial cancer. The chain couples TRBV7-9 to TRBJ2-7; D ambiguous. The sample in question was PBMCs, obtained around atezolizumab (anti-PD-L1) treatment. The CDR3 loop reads CASSPDTYEQYF. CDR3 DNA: TGTGCCAGCAGCCCTGACACTTACGAGCAGTACTTC.